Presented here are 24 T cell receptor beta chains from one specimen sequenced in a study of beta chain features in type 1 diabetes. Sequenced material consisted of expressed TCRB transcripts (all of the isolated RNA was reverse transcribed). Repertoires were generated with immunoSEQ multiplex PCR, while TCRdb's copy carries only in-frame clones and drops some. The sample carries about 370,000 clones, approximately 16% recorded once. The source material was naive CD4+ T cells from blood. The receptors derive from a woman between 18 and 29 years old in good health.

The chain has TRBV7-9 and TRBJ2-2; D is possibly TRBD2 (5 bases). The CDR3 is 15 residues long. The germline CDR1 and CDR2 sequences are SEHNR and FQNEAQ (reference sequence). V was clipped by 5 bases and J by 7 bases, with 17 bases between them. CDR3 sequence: CASSRWAGPVGELFF. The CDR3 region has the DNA TGTGCCAGCAGCCGGTGGGCGGGCCCGGTCGGGGAGCTGTTTTTT.

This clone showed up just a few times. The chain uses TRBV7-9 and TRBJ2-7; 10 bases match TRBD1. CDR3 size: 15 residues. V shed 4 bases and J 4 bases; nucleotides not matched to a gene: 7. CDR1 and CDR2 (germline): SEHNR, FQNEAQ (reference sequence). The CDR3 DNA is TGTGCCAGCAGCTCGGGACAGGGGAAGGTTTACGAGCAGTACTTC. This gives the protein CASSSGQGKVYEQYF. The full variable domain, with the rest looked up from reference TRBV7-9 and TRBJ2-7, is DTGVSQNPRHKITKRGQNVTFRCDPISEHNRLYWYRQTLGQGPEFLTYFQNEAQLEKSRLLSDRFSAERPKGSFSTLEIQRTEQGDSAMYLCASSSGQGKVYEQYFGPGTRLTVT.

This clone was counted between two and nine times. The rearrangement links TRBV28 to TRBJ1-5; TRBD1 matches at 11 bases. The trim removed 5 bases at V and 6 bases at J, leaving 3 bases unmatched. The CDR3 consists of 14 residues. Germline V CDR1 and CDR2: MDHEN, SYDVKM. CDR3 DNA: TGTGCCAGCAGTCGGACAGGGGGCTTTCAGCCCCAGCATTTT. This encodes CASSRTGGFQPQHF.

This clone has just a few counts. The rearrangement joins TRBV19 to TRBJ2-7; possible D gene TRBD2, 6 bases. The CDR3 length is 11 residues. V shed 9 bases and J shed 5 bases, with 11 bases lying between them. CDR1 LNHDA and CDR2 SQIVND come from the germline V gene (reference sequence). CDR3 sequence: CASREEDEQYF. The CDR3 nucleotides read TGTGCCAGCAGGGAGGAGGACGAGCAGTACTTC.

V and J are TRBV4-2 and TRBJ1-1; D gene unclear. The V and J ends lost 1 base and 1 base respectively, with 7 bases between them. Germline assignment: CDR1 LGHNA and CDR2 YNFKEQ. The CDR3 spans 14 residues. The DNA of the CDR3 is TGTGCCAGCAGCCAAGGCCCCGGGAACACTGAAGCTTTCTTT. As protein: CASSQGPGNTEAFF.

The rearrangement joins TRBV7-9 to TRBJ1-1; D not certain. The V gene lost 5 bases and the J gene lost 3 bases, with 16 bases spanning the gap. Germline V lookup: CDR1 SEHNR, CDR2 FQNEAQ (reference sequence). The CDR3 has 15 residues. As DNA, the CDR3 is TGTGCCAGCAGCCCTAAGGCGGATCCGGACACTGAAGCTTTCTTT. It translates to CASSPKADPDTEAFF.

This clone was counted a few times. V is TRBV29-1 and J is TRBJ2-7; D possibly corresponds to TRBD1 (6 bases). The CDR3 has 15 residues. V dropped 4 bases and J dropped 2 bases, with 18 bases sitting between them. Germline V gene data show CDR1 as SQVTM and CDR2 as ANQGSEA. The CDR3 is CSVGGTPVNPYEQYF. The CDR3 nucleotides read TGCAGCGTTGGGGGGACACCCGTCAATCCCTACGAGCAGTACTTC.

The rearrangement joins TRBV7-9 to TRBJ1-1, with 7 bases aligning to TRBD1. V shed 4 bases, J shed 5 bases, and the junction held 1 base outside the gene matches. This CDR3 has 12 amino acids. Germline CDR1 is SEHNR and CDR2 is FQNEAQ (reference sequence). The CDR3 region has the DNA TGTGCCAGCAGCTCGACAGGGACTGAAGCTTTCTTT. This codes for CASSSTGTEAFF.

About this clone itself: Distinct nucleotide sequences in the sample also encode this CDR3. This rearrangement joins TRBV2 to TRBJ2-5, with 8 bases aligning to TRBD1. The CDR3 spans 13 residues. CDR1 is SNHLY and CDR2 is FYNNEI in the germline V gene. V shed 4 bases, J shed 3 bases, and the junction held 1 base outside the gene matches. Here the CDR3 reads CASSADREETQYF. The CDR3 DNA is TGTGCCAGCAGTGCGGACAGGGAAGAGACCCAGTACTTC.

DNA for the CDR3: TGTGCCAGCAAGATCTGGACAGGGAGGCGCGAAAAACTGTTTTTT. It translates to CASKIWTGRREKLFF. The rearrangement links TRBV2 to TRBJ1-4, with 8 bases lining up with TRBD1. The CDR3 consists of 15 residues. Germline CDR1 reads SNHLY; CDR2 reads FYNNEI. The junction had 12 bases not matched to a gene; V was cut back by 7 bases and J by 8 bases. The entire variable domain, with the rest obtained from reference TRBV2 and TRBJ1-4, is as follows: EPEVTQTPSHQVTQMGQEVILRCVPISNHLYFYWYRQILGQKVEFLVSFYNNEISEKSEIFDDQFSVERPDGSNFTLKIRSTKLEDSAMYFCASKIWTGRREKLFFGSGTQLSVL.

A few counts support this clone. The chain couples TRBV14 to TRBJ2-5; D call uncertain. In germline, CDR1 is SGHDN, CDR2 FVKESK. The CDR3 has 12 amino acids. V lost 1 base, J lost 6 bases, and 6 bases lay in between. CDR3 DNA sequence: TGTGCCAGCAGCCAAGTGCGAAAGACCCAGTACTTC. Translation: CASSQVRKTQYF.

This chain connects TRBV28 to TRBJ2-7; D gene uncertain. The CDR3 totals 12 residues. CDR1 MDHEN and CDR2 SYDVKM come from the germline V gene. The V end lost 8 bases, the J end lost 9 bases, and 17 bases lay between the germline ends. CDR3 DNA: TGTGCCAGCTTAGACACTTTGAAGAGGCAGTACTTC. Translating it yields CASLDTLKRQYF. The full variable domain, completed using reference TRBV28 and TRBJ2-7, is DVKVTQSSRYLVKRTGEKVFLECVQDMDHENMFWYRQDPGLGLRLIYFSYDVKMKEKGDIPEGYSVSREKKERFSLILESASTNQTSMYLCASLDTLKRQYFGPGTRLTVT.

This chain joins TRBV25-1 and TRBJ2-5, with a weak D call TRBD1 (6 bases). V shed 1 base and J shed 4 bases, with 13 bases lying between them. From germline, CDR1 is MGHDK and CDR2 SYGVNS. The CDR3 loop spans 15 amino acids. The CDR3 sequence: CASSELLGRGETQYF. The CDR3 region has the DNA TGTGCCAGCAGTGAATTGTTGGGCAGGGGAGAGACCCAGTACTTC.

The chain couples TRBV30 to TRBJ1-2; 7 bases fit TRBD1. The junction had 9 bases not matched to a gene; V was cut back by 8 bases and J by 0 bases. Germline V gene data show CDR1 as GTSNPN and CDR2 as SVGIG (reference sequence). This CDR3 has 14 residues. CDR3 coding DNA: TGTGCCGCAAAAGGGACAGCTGCTAACTATGGCTACACCTTC. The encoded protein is CAAKGTAANYGYTF.

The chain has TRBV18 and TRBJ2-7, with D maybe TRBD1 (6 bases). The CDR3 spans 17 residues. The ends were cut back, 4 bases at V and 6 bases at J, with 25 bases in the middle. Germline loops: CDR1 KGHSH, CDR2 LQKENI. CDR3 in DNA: TGTGCCAGCTCACGACGGACAGTTTCCCCGAGCTACGGCGAGCAGTACTTC. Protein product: CASSRRTVSPSYGEQYF.

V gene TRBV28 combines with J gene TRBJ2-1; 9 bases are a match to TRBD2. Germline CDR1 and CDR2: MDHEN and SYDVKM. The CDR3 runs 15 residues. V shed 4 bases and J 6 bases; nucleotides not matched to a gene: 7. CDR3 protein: CASSSHSGSPNEQFF. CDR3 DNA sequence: TGTGCCAGCAGTTCTCATAGCGGGAGTCCCAATGAGCAGTTCTTC.

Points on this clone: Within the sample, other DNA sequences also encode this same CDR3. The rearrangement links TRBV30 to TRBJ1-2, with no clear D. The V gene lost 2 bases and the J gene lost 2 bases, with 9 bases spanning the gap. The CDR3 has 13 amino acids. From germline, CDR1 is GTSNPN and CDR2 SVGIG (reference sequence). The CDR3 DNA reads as TGTGCCTGGAGTAGGGAGGTCAACTATGGCTACACCTTC. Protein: CAWSREVNYGYTF.

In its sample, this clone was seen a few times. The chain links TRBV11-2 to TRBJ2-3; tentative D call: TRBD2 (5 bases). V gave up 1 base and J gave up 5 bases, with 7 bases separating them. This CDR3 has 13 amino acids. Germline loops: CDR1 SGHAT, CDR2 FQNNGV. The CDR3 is CASSLAGLDTQYF. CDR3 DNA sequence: TGTGCCAGCAGCTTAGCTGGACTAGATACGCAGTATTTT.

The CDR3 DNA follows: TGTGCCAGCAGCTTACGACTAGCGGGAGGCACAGATACGCAGTATTTT. It codes for CASSLRLAGGTDTQYF. This sequence joins TRBV7-2 and TRBJ2-3; TRBD2 matches 12 bases. CDR3 length: 16 amino acids. Unmatched junction bases numbered 1, after V lost 2 bases and J lost 1 base. Looked up from germline, CDR1 is SGHTA and CDR2 is FQGNSA.

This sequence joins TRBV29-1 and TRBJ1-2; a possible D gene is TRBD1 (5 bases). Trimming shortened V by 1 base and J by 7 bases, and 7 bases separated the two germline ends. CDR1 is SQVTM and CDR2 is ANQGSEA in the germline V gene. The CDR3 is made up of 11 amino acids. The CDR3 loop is CSVEGQGGYTF. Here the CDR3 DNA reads TGCAGCGTTGAAGGGCAGGGTGGCTACACCTTC.

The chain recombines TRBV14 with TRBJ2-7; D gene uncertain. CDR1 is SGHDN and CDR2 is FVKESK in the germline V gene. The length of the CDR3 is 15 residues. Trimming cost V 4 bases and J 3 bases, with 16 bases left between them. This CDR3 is CASSRTVALFYEQYF. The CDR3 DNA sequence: TGTGCCAGCAGCCGAACTGTAGCCCTTTTCTACGAGCAGTACTTC.

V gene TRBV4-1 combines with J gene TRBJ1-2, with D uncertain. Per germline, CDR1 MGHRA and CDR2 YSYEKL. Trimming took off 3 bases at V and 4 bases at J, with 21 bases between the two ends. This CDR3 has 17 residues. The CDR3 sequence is CASSHGPSQSGFYGYTF. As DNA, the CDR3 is TGCGCCAGCAGCCACGGGCCTAGCCAGAGCGGATTCTATGGCTACACCTTC.

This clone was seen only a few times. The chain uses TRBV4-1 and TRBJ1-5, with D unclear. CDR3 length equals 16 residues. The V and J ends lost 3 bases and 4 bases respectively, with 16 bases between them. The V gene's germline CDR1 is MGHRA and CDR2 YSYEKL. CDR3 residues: CASSQGRVRDNQPQHF. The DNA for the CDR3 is TGCGCCAGCAGCCAGGGGAGGGTTCGTGATAATCAGCCCCAGCATTTT.

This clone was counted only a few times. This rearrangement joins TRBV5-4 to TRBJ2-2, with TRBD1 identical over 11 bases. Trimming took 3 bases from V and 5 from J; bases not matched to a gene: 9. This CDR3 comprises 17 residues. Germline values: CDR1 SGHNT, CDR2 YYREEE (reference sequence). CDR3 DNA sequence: TGTGCCAGCAGCTCCCAGTGGACAGGGGGCAATACCGGGGAGCTGTTTTTT. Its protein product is CASSSQWTGGNTGELFF.